The 4 T cell receptor beta chains presented below share a single source sample, sequenced in a study of T cells in Graves' hyperthyroidism and ophthalmopathy. RNA transcripts provided the source from which TCR beta CDR3 regions were amplified. TCR CDR3 regions were first amplified by RT-PCR with HTBI primers. TCRdb independently ran MiXCR on the multiplex PCR reads; one entry per CDR3 protein. The sample lists 250,000 to 300,000 distinct CDR3 sequences, more than 12% seen once, with about an eighth in the top ten. The sequenced sample consisted of blood. These receptors all come from a woman in her thirties or forties with Graves' hyperthyroidism that later progressed to Graves' ophthalmopathy.

This clonotype was counted ten times or more. The chain joins TRBV5-1 to TRBJ2-1; 9 positions match TRBD2. CDR1 and CDR2 (germline): SGHRS, YFSETQ. J lost 3 bases, V lost 2 bases, and 6 bases had no gene match. The CDR3 spans 16 residues. CDR3 nucleotides: TGCGCCAGCAGCTTAGCTTTGACTAGCGGCTACAATGAGCAGTTCTTC. This gives the protein CASSLALTSGYNEQFF. Supplemented by reference TRBV5-1 and TRBJ2-1, the full variable domain reads KAGVTQTPRYLIKTRGQQVTLSCSPISGHRSVSWYQQTPGQGLQFLFEYFSETQRNKGNFPGRFSGRQFSNSRSEMNVSTLELGDSALYLCASSLALTSGYNEQFFGPGTRLTVL.

This clonotype was counted many times. This chain uses TRBV7-3 with TRBJ1-1; weak D call: TRBD1 (6 bases). The CDR3 is 16 residues long. The V gene's germline CDR1 is SGHTA and CDR2 FQGTGA. V was cut by 5 bases and J by 0 bases, with 16 bases left in between. CDR3: CASSPGQGNMNTEAFF. The CDR3 DNA sequence: TGTGCCAGCAGCCCCGGGCAGGGGAACATGAACACTGAAGCTTTCTTT.

The chain uses TRBV4-1 and TRBJ2-3; 10 bases agree with TRBD2. Per germline, CDR1 MGHRA and CDR2 YSYEKL. With V trimmed by 6 bases and J by 6 bases, 18 bases remained unmatched. This CDR3 is 18 amino acids long. In DNA, the CDR3 is TGCGCCAGCAGTCTCTTGAGGGGAGCGGGAGGGACGAGGGATACGCAGTATTTT. As protein: CASSLLRGAGGTRDTQYF.

Ten or more counts support this clonotype. J is TRBJ2-3 and V is TRBV2; D ambiguous. The CDR3 consists of 13 residues. Trimming took 5 bases from V and 1 from J, leaving 7 bases between them. In germline, CDR1 is SNHLY, CDR2 FYNNEI. The CDR3: CASSTPGTDTQYF. The CDR3 DNA sequence: TGTGCCAGCAGTACTCCAGGCACAGATACGCAGTATTTT.